This T cell receptor beta chain was sequenced in a study of blood T cells in healthy people across ages. Germline CDR1 reads SGHRS; CDR2 reads YFSETQ. This CDR3 contains 16 residues. V lost 0 bases to trimming and J lost 1 base, with 13 bases between them. A second PCR, run for about 7 to 11 cycles, used a sample-barcoded 5' primer plus a J-beta primer mix. Each TCR beta cDNA got a 12-nucleotide random molecular identifier. TCRdb ran MiXCR on the 5' RACE reads and lists one entry per CDR3 protein. The table has 650,000 to 1,000,000 distinct CDR3 sequences, about 36% seen once. Total RNA amounts of at least 5 micrograms were extracted per sample.

V is TRBV5-1 and J is TRBJ2-5; D could derive from TRBD1 or TRBD2 (5 bases each). What was sequenced was blood. This sequence originates from a man between 18 and 35 years old in good health. CDR3 nucleotides: TGCGCCAGCAGCTTGGCAGCCCTGGGGGTCCAAGAGACCCAGTACTTC. Its protein product is CASSLAALGVQETQYF.